The clone carrying this TCR beta chain was observed a handful of times. These data are taken from a study of blood T cell repertoires in COVID-19. Looking at the study overall: There were acute and convalescent COVID-19 samples, and they came from the United States, Italy and Spain.

CDR1 and CDR2 from the germline V gene are SGHRS and YFSETQ. V lost 3 bases, J lost 4 bases, and 16 bases lay in between. CDR3 length: 15 amino acids. Produced via immunoSEQ multiplex PCR; TCRdb's table is partial and in-frame only. The sample lists about 120,000 clones; around 90% were seen once. The rearrangement joins TRBV5-1 to TRBJ1-1; weak D call: TRBD1 (5 bases). The receptor was isolated from a woman between 50 and 59 years old with active or convalescent COVID-19. What was sequenced was peripheral blood. The CDR3 is CASSSRPTVSTEAFF. The CDR3 DNA sequence: TGCGCCAGCAGCTCCCGACCGACAGTGAGCACTGAAGCTTTCTTT. The full variable domain, its missing parts supplied by reference TRBV5-1 and TRBJ1-1, is KAGVTQTPRYLIKTRGQQVTLSCSPISGHRSVSWYQQTPGQGLQFLFEYFSETQRNKGNFPGRFSGRQFSNSRSEMNVSTLELGDSALYLCASSSRPTVSTEAFFGQGTRLTVV.